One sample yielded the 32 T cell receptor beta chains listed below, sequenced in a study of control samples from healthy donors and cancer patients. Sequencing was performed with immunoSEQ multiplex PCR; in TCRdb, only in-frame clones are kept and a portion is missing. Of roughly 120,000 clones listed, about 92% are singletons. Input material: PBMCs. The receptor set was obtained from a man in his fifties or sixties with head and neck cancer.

CDR3 sequence: CATSDPALADNEQFF. The DNA of the CDR3 is TGTGCCACCAGTGATCCGGCGCTAGCGGACAATGAGCAGTTCTTC. This rearrangement joins TRBV24-1 to TRBJ2-1; 7 positions match TRBD2. The CDR3 consists of 15 residues. V was pared by 3 bases and J by 5 bases, with 6 bases of the junction left unmatched. Looked up from germline, CDR1 is KGHDR and CDR2 is SFDVKD.

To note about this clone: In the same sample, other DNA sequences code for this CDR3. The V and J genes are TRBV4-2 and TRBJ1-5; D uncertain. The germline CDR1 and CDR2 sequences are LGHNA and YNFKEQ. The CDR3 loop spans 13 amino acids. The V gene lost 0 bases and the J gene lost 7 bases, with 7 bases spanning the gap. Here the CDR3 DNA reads TGTGCCAGCAGCCAAGAGGCCCTCCAGCCCCAGCATTTT. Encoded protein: CASSQEALQPQHF.

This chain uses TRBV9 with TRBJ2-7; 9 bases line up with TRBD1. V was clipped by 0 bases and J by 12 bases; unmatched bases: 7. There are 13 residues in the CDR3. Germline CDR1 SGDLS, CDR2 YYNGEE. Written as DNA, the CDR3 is TGTGCCAGCAGCGTAGAGGGGACAGGGTTTCCGTACTTC. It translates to CASSVEGTGFPYF. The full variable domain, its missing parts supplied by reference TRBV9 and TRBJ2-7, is DSGVTQTPKHLITATGQRVTLRCSPRSGDLSVYWYQQSLDQGLQFLIQYYNGEERAKGNILERFSAQQFPDLHSELNLSSLELGDSALYFCASSVEGTGFPYFGPGTRLTVT.

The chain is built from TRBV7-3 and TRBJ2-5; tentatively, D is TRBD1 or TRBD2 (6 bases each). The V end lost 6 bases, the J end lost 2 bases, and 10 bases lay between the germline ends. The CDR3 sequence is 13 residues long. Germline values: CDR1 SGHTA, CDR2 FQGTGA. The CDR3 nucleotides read TGTGCCAGCAGTCGGGGGCTTCAAGAGACCCAGTACTTC. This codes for CASSRGLQETQYF. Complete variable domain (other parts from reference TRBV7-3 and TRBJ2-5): GAGVSQTPSNKVTEKGKYVELRCDPISGHTALYWYRQSLGQGPEFLIYFQGTGAADDSGLPNDRFFAVRPEGSVSTLKIQRTERGDSAVYLCASSRGLQETQYFGPGTRLLVL.

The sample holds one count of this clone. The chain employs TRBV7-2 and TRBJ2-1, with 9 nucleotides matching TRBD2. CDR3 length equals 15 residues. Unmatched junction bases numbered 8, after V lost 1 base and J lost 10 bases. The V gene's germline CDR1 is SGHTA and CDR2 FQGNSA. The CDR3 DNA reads TGTGCCAGCAGCTTAGGCGGGGGGGCTATTCGGGAGCAGTTCTTC. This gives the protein CASSLGGGAIREQFF.

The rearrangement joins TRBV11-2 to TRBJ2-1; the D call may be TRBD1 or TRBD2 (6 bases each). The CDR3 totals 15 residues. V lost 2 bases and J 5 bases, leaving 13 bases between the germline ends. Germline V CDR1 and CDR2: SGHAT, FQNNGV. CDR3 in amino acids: CASSLTGGVDNEQFF. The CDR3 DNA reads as TGTGCCAGCAGCTTAACCGGGGGCGTCGACAATGAGCAGTTCTTC.

CDR3 residues: CASSYSRYQGYNEQFF. The CDR3 nucleotides read TGTGCCAGCAGTTACTCTCGCTACCAGGGTTACAATGAGCAGTTCTTC. V usage is TRBV6-2 or TRBV6-3 and J usage is TRBJ2-1, with TRBD1 as a possible D gene (5 bases). CDR3 length equals 16 residues. Germline V CDR1 and CDR2: MNHEY, SVGEGT. The V end was cut by 0 bases, the J end by 4 bases, with 13 bases between.

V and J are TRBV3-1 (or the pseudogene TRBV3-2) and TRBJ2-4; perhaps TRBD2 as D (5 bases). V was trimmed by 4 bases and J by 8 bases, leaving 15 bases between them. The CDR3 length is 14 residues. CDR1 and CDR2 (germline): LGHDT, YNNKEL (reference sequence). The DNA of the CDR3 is TGTGCCAGCAGCCCGCGGGCCCGCGGGCACATTCAGTACTTC. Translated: CASSPRARGHIQYF.

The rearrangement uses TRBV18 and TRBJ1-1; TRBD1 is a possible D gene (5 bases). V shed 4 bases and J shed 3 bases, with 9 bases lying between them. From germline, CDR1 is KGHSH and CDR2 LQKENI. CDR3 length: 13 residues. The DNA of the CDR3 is TGTGCCAGCTCACGGGGGGTGGACACTGAAGCTTTCTTT. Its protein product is CASSRGVDTEAFF.

The CDR3 nucleotides read TGTGCCAGTACCCTGGGCCAGGCGTATGGCTACACCTTC. Protein product: CASTLGQAYGYTF. J is TRBJ1-2 and V is TRBV19; D unclear. Germline V gene sequence: CDR1 LNHDA, CDR2 SQIVND (reference sequence). Trimming removed 7 bases from V and 5 bases from J, with 14 bases in between. The CDR3 loop spans 13 amino acids.

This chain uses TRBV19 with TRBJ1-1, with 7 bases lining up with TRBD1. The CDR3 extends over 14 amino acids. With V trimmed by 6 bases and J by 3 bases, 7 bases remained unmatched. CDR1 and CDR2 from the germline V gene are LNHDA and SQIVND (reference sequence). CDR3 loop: CASSKRGLDTEAFF. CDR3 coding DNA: TGTGCCAGTAGCAAGAGGGGGCTTGACACTGAAGCTTTCTTT.

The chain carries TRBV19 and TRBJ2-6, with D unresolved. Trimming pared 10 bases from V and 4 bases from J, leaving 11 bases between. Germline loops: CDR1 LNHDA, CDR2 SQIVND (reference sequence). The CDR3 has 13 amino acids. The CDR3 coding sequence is TGTGCCACGACCGATCCCGGGGCCAACGTCCTGACTTTC. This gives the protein CATTDPGANVLTF.

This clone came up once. The CDR3 spells CASSKQGLGPNYGYTF. The CDR3, as DNA: TGTGCCAGTAGTAAACAGGGATTGGGACCTAACTATGGCTACACCTTC. The chain couples TRBV19 to TRBJ1-2; D is perhaps TRBD1 (6 bases). Germline V gene sequence: CDR1 LNHDA, CDR2 SQIVND (reference sequence). This CDR3 has 16 residues. V was shortened by 4 bases and J by 0 bases, with 15 bases between the two germline ends. The whole variable domain, remainder taken from reference TRBV19 and TRBJ1-2, is DGGITQSPKYLFRKEGQNVTLSCEQNLNHDAMYWYRQDPGQGLRLIYYSQIVNDFQKGDIAEGYSVSREKKESFPLTVTSAQKNPTAFYLCASSKQGLGPNYGYTFGSGTRLTVV.

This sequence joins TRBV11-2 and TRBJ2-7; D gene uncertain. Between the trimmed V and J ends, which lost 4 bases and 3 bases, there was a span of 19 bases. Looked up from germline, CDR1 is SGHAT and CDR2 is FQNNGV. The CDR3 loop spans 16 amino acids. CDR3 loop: CASSSFSLGSSYEQYF. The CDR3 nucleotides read TGTGCCAGCAGCTCGTTTAGCCTGGGGTCTAGCTACGAGCAGTACTTC.

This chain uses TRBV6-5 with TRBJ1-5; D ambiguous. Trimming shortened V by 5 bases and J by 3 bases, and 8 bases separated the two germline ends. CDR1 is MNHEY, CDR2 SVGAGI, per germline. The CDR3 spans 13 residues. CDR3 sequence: CASSTSLNQPQHF. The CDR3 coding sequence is TGTGCCAGCAGTACTTCACTCAATCAGCCCCAGCATTTT.

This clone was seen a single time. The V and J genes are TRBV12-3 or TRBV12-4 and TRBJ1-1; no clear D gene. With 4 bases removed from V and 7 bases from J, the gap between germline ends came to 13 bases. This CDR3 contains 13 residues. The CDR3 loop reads CASSSRHGLEAFF. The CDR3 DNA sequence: TGTGCCAGCAGTTCCCGACATGGGCTTGAAGCTTTCTTT.

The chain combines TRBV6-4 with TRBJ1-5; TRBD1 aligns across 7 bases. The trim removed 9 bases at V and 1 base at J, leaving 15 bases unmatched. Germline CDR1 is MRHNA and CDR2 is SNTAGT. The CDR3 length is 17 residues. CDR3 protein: CASRDPAQGTSNQPQHF. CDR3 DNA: TGTGCCAGTAGGGACCCCGCACAGGGGACCAGCAATCAGCCCCAGCATTTT.

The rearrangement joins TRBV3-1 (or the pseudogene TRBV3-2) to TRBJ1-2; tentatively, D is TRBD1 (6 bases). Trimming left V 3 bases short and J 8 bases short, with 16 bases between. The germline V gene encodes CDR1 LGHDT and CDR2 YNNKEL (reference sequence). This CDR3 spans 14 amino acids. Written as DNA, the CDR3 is TGTGCCAGCAGCCAGGGATTACAACAGGGCGGCTACACCTTC. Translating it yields CASSQGLQQGGYTF.

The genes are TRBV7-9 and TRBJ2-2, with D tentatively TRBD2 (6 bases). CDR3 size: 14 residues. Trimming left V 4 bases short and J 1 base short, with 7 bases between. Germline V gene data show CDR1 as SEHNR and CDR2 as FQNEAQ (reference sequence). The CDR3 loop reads CASSWRGNTGELFF. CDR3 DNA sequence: TGTGCCAGCAGCTGGAGGGGGAACACCGGGGAGCTGTTTTTT.

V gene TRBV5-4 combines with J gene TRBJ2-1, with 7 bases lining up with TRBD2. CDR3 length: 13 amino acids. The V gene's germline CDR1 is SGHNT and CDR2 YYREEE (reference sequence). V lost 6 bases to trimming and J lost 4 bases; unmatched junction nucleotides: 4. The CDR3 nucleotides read TGTGCCAGCAAGGGCGGGGGTTACAATGAGCAGTTCTTC. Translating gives CASKGGGYNEQFF.

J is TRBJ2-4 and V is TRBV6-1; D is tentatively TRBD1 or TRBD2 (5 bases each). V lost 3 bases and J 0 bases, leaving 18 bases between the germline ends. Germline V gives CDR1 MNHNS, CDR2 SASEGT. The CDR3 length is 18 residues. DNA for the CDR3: TGTGCCAGCAGTGAGATTGGGCCGGGACCTTTAGCCAAAAACATTCAGTACTTC. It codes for CASSEIGPGPLAKNIQYF.

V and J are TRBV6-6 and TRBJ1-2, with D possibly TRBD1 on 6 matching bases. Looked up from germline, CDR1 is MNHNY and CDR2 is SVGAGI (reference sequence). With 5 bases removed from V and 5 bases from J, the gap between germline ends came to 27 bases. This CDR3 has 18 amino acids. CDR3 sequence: CASSPTRFLRDTKYGYTF. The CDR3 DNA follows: TGTGCCAGCAGTCCCACAAGATTCCTACGGGACACAAAGTATGGCTACACCTTC.

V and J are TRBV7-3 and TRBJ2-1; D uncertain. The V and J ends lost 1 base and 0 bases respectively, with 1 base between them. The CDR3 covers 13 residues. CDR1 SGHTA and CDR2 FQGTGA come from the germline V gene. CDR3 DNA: TGTGCCAGCAGCTTAAGCTCCTACAATGAGCAGTTCTTC. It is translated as CASSLSSYNEQFF.

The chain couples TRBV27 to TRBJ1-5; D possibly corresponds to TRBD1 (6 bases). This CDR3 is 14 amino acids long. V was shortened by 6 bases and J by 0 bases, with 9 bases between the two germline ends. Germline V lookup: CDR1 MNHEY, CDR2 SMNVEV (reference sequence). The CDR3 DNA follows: TGTGCCAGCAGCTACAGGGTTAGCAATCAGCCCCAGCATTTT. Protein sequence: CASSYRVSNQPQHF.

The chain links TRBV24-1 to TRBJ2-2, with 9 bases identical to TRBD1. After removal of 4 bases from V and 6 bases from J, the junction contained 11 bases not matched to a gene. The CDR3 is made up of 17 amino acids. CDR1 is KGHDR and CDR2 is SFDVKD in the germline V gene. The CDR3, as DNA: TGTGCCACCAGTGACTCCCGGACAGGGGTTAAATCCGGGGAGCTGTTTTTT. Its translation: CATSDSRTGVKSGELFF.

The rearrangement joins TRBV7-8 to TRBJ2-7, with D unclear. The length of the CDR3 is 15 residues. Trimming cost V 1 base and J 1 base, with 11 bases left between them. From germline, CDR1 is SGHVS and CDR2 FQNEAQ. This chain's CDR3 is CASSLVSRKSYEQYF. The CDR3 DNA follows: TGTGCCAGCAGCTTAGTTTCGCGAAAGTCCTACGAGCAGTACTTC.

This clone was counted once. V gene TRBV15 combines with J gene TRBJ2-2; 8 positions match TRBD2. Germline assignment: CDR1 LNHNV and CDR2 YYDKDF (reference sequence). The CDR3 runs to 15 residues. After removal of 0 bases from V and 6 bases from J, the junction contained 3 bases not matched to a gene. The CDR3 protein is CATSREASGSGELFF. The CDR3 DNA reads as TGTGCCACCAGCAGAGAGGCTAGCGGGTCCGGGGAGCTGTTTTTT.

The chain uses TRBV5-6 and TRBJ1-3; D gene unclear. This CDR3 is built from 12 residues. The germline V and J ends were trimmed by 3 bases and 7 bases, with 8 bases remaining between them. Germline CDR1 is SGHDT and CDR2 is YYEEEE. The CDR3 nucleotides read TGTGCCAGCAGCTCGTTCCGGAACACCATATATTTT. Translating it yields CASSSFRNTIYF.

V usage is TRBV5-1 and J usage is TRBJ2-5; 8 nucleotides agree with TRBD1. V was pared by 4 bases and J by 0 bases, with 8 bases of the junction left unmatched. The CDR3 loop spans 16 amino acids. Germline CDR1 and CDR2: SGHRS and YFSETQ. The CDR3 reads CASSRRRDRHQETQYF. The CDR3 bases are TGCGCCAGCAGCCGCCGGCGGGACAGGCACCAAGAGACCCAGTACTTC.

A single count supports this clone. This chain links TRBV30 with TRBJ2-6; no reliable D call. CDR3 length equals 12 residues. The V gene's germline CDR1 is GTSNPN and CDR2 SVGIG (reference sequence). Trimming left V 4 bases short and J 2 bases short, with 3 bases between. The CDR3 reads CAWTPGANVLTF. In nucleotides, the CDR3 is TGTGCCTGGACCCCTGGGGCCAACGTCCTGACTTTC.

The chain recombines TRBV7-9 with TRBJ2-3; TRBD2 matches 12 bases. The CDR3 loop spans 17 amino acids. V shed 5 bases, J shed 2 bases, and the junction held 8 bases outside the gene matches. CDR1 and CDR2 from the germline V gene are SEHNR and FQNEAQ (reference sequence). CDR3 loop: CASSPRLAGDITDTQYF. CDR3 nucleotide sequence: TGTGCCAGCAGCCCTCGACTAGCGGGGGATATCACAGATACGCAGTATTTT.

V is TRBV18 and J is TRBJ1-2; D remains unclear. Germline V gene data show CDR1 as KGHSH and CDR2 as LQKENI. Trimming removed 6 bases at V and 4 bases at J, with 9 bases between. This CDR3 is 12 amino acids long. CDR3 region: CASSRPAYGYTF. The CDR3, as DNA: TGTGCCAGCTCCCGTCCGGCCTATGGCTACACCTTC.